This T cell receptor beta chain was documented in a study of response to subunit inactivated influenza vaccine. Findings and limits, study-wide: Each seasonal influenza vaccination recruits few new T cells, the authors suggested.

Comment on this clonotype: The antigen is not known.

TCRdb reanalysed the RT-PCR reads using MiXCR and keeps one entry per CDR3 protein. The sample yields under 850,000 distinct CDR3 sequences, about a fifth seen once. V was pared by 0 bases and J by 12 bases, with 19 bases between. The germline V gene encodes CDR1 SGHRS and CDR2 YFSETQ. This CDR3 has 16 amino acids. This material consisted of PBMCs from blood, taken 4 to 6 days after vaccination. The TCR comes from a middle-aged man who received an inactivated influenza vaccine. The rearrangement uses TRBV5-1 and TRBJ1-6; D remains unclear. This CDR3 reads CASSLELVTTTRPLHF. The CDR3 DNA follows: TGCGCCAGCAGCTTGGAGTTAGTTACCACGACGAGACCCCTCCACTTT.